The sequence of this TCR beta chain was determined in a study of OX40 agonist ivuxolimab in advanced cancers. Repertoires were generated with immunoSEQ multiplex PCR, while TCRdb's copy carries only in-frame clones and drops some. This sample carries 50,000 to 70,000 clones, roughly 85% of them seen once, and the ten largest clones take about 3%. The material was CD4+ or CD8+ T cells sorted from blood, obtained in a trial of the OX40 agonist ivuxolimab. The source of this sequence is an adult with an advanced solid tumor such as melanoma, head and neck, liver or kidney cancer.

CDR3 amino acids: CTSSHKKERVSSGANVLTF. CDR3 DNA sequence: TGCACCAGCAGCCATAAGAAGGAGCGGGTCAGCTCTGGGGCCAACGTCCTGACTTTC. The chain combines TRBV1 with TRBJ2-6; TRBD2, the table's D call, was not compared with the DNA. TRBV1 is recorded as a pseudogene. This CDR3 is built from 19 residues.